This T cell receptor (beta chain) was sequenced during a study of shared T cell receptors in the human thymus. Only in-frame clones appear in the TCRdb table, and some are missing; sequencing was by immunoSEQ multiplex PCR. The sample holds more than 550,000 clones; around 87% are singletons and the top ten take 0.0094%. Germline V gives CDR1 SGHNT, CDR2 YENEEA. Trimming took 2 bases from V and 14 from J; bases not matched to a gene: 8. The CDR3 consists of 15 residues. This same sample was also taken into another study, of human thymus T cells. Per that study: Donors were healthy Finnish infants having corrective surgery for congenital heart defects. Thymic tissue was derived from resections collected during corrective heart surgery. Within thymic and blood repertoires, V and J gene usage appeared to be biased. Highly overlapping thymic repertoires among unrelated individuals were reported in related research.

The receptor was derived from a boy under three years old with a congenital heart defect. Input material: thymocytes. The chain carries TRBV11-3 and TRBJ2-1; 14 bases are a match to TRBD2. CDR3 in DNA: TGTGCCAGCAGCTTACCCCAGACTAGCGGGAGGGCCAAGTTCTTC. It translates to CASSLPQTSGRAKFF.